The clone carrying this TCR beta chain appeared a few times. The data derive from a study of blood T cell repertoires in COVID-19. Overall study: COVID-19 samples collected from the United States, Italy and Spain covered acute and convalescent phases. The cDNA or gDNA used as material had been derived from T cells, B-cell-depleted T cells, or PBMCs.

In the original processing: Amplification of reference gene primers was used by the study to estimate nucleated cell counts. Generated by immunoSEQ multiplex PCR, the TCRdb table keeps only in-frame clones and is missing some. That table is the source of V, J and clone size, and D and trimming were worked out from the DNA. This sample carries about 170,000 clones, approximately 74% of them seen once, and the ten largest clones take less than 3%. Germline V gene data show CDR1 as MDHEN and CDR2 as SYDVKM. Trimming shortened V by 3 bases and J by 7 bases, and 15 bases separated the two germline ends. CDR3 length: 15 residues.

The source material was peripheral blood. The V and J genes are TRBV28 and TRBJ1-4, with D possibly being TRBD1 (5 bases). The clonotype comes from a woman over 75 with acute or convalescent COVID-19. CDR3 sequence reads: CASSFPRGSGEKLFF. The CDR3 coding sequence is TGTGCCAGCAGTTTCCCCCGGGGGTCCGGTGAAAAACTGTTTTTT. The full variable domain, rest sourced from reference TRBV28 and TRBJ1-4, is DVKVTQSSRYLVKRTGEKVFLECVQDMDHENMFWYRQDPGLGLRLIYFSYDVKMKEKGDIPEGYSVSREKKERFSLILESASTNQTSMYLCASSFPRGSGEKLFFGSGTQLSVL.